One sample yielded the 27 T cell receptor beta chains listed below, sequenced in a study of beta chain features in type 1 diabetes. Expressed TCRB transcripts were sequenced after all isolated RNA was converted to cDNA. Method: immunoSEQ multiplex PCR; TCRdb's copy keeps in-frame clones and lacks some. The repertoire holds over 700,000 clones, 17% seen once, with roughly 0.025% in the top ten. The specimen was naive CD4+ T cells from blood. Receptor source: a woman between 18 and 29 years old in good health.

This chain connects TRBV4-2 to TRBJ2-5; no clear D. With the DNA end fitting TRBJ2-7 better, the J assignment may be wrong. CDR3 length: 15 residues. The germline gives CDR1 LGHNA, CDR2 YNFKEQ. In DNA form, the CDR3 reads TGTGCCAGCAGCCTAGAACCGAAGGGCGGCTACGAGCAGTACTTC. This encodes CASSLEPKGGYEQYF.

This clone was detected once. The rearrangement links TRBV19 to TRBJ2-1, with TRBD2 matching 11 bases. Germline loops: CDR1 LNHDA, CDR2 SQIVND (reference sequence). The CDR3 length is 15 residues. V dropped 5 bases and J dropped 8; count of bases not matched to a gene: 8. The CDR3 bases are TGTGCCAGTAGTCTACTAGCGGGAGAGTCGGATGAGCAGTTCTTC. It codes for CASSLLAGESDEQFF. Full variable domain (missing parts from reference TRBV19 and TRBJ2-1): DGGITQSPKYLFRKEGQNVTLSCEQNLNHDAMYWYRQDPGQGLRLIYYSQIVNDFQKGDIAEGYSVSREKKESFPLTVTSAQKNPTAFYLCASSLLAGESDEQFFGPGTRLTVL.

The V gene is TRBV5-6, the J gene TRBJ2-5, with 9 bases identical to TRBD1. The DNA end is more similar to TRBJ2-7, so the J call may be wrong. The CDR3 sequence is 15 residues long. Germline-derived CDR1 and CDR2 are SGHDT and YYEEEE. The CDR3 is CASSPSPRDRDEQYF. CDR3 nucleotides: TGTGCCAGCAGCCCCTCTCCTCGGGACAGGGACGAGCAGTACTTC.

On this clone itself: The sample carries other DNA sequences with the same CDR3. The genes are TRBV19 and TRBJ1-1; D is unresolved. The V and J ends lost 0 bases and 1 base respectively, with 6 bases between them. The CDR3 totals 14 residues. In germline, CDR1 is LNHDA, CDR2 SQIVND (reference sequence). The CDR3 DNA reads TGTGCCAGTAGTATAGATCGACGGAACACTGAAGCTTTCTTT. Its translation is CASSIDRRNTEAFF. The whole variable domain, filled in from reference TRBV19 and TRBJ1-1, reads DGGITQSPKYLFRKEGQNVTLSCEQNLNHDAMYWYRQDPGQGLRLIYYSQIVNDFQKGDIAEGYSVSREKKESFPLTVTSAQKNPTAFYLCASSIDRRNTEAFFGQGTRLTVV.

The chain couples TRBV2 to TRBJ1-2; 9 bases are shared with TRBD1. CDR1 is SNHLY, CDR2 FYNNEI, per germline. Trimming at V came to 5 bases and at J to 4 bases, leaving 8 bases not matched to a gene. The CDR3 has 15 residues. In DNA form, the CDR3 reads TGTGCCAGCAGTCCTACAGGGGGCGGCGGCTATGGCTACACCTTC. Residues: CASSPTGGGGYGYTF.

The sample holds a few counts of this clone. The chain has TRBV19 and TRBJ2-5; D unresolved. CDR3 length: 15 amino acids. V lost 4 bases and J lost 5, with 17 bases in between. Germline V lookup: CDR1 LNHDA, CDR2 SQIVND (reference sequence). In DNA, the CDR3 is TGTGCCAGTAGTACCGGACCAAAGGGATACGAGACCCAGTACTTC. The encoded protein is CASSTGPKGYETQYF.

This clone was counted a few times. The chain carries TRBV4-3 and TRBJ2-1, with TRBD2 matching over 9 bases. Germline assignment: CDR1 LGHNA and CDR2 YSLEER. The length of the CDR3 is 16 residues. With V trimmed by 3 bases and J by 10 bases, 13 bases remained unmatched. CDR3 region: CASSHKLAGLAMEQFF. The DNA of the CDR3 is TGCGCCAGCAGCCACAAACTAGCGGGTTTAGCTATGGAGCAGTTCTTC.

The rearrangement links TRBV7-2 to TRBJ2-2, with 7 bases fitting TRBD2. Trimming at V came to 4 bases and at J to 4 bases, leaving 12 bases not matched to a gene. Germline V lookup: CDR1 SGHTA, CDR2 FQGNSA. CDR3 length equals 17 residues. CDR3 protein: CASSSNPGTMGTGELFF. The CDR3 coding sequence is TGTGCCAGCAGCTCTAACCCCGGGACTATGGGCACCGGGGAGCTGTTTTTT.

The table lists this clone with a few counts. The CDR3, as DNA: TGTGCCAGCAGCTTGGTGGCAGGGAATCGAGAGACCCAGTACTTC. Translation: CASSLVAGNRETQYF. The chain is built from TRBV5-6 and TRBJ2-5; tentatively, D is TRBD1 (5 bases). The CDR3 is 15 amino acids. V was shortened by 0 bases and J by 4 bases, with 13 bases between the two germline ends. The V gene's germline CDR1 is SGHDT and CDR2 YYEEEE.

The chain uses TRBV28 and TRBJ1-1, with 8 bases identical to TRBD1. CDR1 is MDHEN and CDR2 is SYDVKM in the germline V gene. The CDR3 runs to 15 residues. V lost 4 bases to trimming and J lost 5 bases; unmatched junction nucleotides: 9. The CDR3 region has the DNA TGTGCCAGCAGTTCCGCCCCCCAGGGGGCAACTGAAGCTTTCTTT. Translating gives CASSSAPQGATEAFF.

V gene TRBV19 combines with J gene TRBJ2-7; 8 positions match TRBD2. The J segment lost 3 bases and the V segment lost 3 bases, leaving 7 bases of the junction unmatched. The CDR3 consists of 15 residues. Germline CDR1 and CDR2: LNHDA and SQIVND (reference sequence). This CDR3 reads CASSIGGRPGYEQYF. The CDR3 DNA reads TGTGCCAGTAGTATCGGCGGGAGGCCCGGCTACGAGCAGTACTTC.

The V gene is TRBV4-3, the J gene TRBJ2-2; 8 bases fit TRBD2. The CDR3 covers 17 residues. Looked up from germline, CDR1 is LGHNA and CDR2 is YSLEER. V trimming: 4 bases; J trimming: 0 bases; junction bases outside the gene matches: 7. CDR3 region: CASSPSAGAANTGELFF. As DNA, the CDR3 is TGCGCCAGCAGCCCCTCAGCGGGAGCGGCGAACACCGGGGAGCTGTTTTTT.

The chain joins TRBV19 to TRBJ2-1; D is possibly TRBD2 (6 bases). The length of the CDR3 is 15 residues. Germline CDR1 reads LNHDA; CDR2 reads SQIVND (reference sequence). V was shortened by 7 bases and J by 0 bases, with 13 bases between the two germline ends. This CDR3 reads CASNPAGGSYNEQFF. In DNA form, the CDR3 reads TGTGCCAGTAATCCAGCGGGTGGCTCCTACAATGAGCAGTTCTTC.

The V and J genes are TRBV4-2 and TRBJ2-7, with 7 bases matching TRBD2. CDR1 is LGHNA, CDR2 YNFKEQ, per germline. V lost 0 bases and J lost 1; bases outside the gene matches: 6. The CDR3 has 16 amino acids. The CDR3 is CASSQDRTGGSYEQYF. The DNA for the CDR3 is TGTGCCAGCAGCCAAGATCGGACGGGAGGATCCTACGAGCAGTACTTC.

Here the CDR3 DNA reads TGCGCCAGCAGCCCCGGGACGGGTGGGGATACGCAGTATTTT. Encoded protein: CASSPGTGGDTQYF. This chain links TRBV5-1 with TRBJ2-3; possibly TRBD1 or TRBD2 for D (5 bases each). V was clipped by 4 bases and J by 6 bases, with 15 bases between them. Germline V gene data show CDR1 as SGHRS and CDR2 as YFSETQ. There are 14 residues in the CDR3.

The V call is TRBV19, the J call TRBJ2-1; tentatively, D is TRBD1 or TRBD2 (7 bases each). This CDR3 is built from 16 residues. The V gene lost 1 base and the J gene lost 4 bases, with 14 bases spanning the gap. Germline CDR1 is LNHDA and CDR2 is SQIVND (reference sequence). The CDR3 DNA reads TGTGCCAGTAGTATAGGAAGCAGGGGGGGATACAATGAGCAGTTCTTC. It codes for CASSIGSRGGYNEQFF.

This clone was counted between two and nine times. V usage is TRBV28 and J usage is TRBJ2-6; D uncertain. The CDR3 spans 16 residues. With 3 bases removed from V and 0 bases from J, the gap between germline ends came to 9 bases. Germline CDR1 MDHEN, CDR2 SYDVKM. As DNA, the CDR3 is TGTGCCAGCAGTTTCCACGATGGCTCTGGGGCCAACGTCCTGACTTTC. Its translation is CASSFHDGSGANVLTF.

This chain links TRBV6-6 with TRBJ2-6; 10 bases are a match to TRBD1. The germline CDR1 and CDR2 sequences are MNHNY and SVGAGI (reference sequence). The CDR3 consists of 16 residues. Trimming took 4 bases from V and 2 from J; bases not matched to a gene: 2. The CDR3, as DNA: TGTGCCAGCAGTTGGACAGGGGGTGCTGGGGCCAACGTCCTGACTTTC. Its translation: CASSWTGGAGANVLTF.

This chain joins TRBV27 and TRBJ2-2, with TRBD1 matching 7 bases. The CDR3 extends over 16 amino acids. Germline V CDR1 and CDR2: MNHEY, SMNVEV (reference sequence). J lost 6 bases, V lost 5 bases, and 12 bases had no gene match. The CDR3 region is CASSPQGMDAPGELFF. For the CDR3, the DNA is TGTGCCAGCAGTCCACAGGGGATGGATGCCCCCGGGGAGCTGTTTTTT.

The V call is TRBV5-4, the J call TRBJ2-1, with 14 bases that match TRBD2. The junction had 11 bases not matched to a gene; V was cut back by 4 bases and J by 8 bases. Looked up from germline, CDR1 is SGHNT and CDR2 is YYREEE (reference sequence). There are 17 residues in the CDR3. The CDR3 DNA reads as TGTGCCAGCAGCCACGGGACTAGCGGGAGTTTATTCGATGAGCAGTTCTTC. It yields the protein CASSHGTSGSLFDEQFF.

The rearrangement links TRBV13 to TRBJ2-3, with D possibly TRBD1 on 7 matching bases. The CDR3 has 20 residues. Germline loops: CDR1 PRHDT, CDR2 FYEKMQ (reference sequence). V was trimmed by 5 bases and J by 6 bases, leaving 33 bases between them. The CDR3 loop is CASSGTGTATPYLGRDTQYF. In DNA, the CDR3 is TGTGCCAGCAGCGGTACCGGGACAGCAACACCTTACCTTGGGAGGGATACGCAGTATTTT. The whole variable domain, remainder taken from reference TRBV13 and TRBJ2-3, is AAGVIQSPRHLIKEKRETATLKCYPIPRHDTVYWYQQGPGQDPQFLISFYEKMQSDKGSIPDRFSAQQFSDYHSELNMSSLELGDSALYFCASSGTGTATPYLGRDTQYFGPGTRLTVL.

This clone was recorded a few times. CDR3 loop: CAISPRGADEKLFF. CDR3 coding DNA: TGTGCCATCAGTCCCAGGGGGGCTGACGAAAAACTGTTTTTT. The chain joins TRBV10-3 to TRBJ1-4; 7 bases match TRBD1. CDR3 size: 14 residues. V shed 5 bases, J shed 8 bases, and the junction held 8 bases outside the gene matches. Germline V gene data show CDR1 as ENHRY and CDR2 as SYGVKD.

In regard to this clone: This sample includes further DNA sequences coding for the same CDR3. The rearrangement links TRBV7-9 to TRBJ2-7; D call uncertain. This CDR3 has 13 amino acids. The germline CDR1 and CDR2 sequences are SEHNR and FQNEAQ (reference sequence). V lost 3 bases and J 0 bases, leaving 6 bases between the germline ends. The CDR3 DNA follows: TGTGCCAGCAGCTTGGACGACTCCTACGAGCAGTACTTC. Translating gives CASSLDDSYEQYF.

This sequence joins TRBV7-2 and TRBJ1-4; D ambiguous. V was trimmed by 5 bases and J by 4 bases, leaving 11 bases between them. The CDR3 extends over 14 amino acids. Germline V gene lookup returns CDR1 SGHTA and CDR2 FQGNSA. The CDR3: CASSLGSGNEKLFF. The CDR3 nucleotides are TGTGCCAGCAGCCTTGGGAGCGGTAATGAAAAACTGTTTTTT.

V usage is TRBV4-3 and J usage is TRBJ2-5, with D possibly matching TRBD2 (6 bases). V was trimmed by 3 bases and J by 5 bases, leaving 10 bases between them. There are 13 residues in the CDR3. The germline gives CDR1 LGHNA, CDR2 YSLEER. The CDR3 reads CASSQTAGETQYF. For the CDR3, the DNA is TGCGCCAGCAGCCAGACGGCGGGGGAGACCCAGTACTTC.

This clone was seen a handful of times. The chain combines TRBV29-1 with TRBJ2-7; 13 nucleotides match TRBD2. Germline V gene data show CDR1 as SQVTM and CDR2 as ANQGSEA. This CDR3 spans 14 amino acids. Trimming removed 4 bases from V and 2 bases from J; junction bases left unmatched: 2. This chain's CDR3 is CSVAGLAGAYEQYF. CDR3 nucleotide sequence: TGCAGCGTTGCTGGACTAGCGGGAGCCTACGAGCAGTACTTC.

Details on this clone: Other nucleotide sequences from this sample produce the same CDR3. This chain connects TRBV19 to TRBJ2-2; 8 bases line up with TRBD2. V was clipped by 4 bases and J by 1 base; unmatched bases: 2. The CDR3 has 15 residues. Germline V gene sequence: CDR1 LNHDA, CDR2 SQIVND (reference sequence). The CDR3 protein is CASSTLAGNTGELFF. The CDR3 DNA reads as TGTGCCAGTAGTACGCTAGCGGGGAACACCGGGGAGCTGTTTTTT.